Presented here are 31 T cell receptor beta chains from one specimen sequenced in a study of identical twins. Each CDR3 protein gets one entry after TCRdb re-called the 5' RACE reads with MiXCR. The table includes 500,000 to 650,000 distinct CDR3 sequences, just over 7% detected once. These data also formed part of another study, on yellow fever vaccine responses in identical twins.

Source material: PBMCs. These receptors originate from a woman aged 18-29 years in good health.

The V and J genes are TRBV20-1 and TRBJ1-2; D is uncertain. V was pared by 1 base and J by 3 bases, with 9 bases between. Per germline, CDR1 DFQATT and CDR2 SNEGSKA (reference sequence). CDR3 length: 13 amino acids. The CDR3 DNA is TGCAGTGCTAGAGGGTTGAAGTACTATGGCTACACCTTC. The encoded protein is CSARGLKYYGYTF.

This rearrangement joins TRBV25-1 to TRBJ2-1; a possible D gene is TRBD2 (5 bases). Germline CDR1 MGHDK, CDR2 SYGVNS. The CDR3 contains 14 residues. Trimming removed 4 bases from V and 9 bases from J, with 16 bases in between. The CDR3 protein is CASSGPTRSVEQFF. The CDR3 DNA sequence: TGTGCCAGCAGTGGCCCAACTAGATCGGTTGAGCAGTTCTTC.

This clonotype was seen only a few times. The rearrangement joins TRBV7-8 to TRBJ2-7; 7 bases agree with TRBD1. Germline assignment: CDR1 SGHVS and CDR2 FQNEAQ. This CDR3 comprises 14 residues. The J segment lost 6 bases and the V segment lost 3 bases, leaving 8 bases of the junction unmatched. The CDR3 reads CASSLMTGTVEQYV. The CDR3, as DNA: TGTGCCAGCAGCTTGATGACAGGGACGGTCGAGCAGTACGTC.

The V gene is TRBV27, the J gene TRBJ2-3; TRBD2 matches at 11 bases. The V gene end was trimmed by 6 bases and the J gene end by 7 bases; junction bases not matched to a gene: 6. CDR1 is MNHEY and CDR2 is SMNVEV in the germline V gene (reference sequence). There are 14 residues in the CDR3. In DNA, the CDR3 is TGTGCCAGCAGCATAGCGGGGGGGTCGAATACGCAGTATTTT. This translates into CASSIAGGSNTQYF.

The V and J genes are TRBV27 and TRBJ2-1; 7 bases line up with TRBD2. Germline V gene lookup returns CDR1 MNHEY and CDR2 SMNVEV (reference sequence). With 4 bases clipped from V and 8 bases from J, the junction kept 5 bases outside the gene matches. CDR3 length equals 13 residues. The CDR3 DNA is TGTGCCAGCAGTTCAGCGGGAAATGATGAGCAGTTCTTC. The encoded protein is CASSSAGNDEQFF.

This clonotype has more than one count but fewer than ten. The V call is TRBV12-3 or TRBV12-4, the J call TRBJ1-3; D remains unclear. The CDR3 covers 14 residues. V was cut by 3 bases and J by 5 bases, with 11 bases left in between. The DNA for the CDR3 is TGTGCCAGCAGTTTCCCCCCGGAGCGAAACACCATATATTTT. Translation gives CASSFPPERNTIYF.

The CDR3 here is CSARDRLAGAWGEQFF. The CDR3 bases are TGCAGTGCTAGAGATCGCCTAGCGGGAGCGTGGGGTGAGCAGTTCTTC. The J gene is TRBJ2-1, the V gene TRBV20-1, with 10 bases matching TRBD2. The CDR3 totals 16 residues. J lost 9 bases, V lost 0 bases, and 11 bases had no gene match. CDR1 is DFQATT, CDR2 SNEGSKA, per germline (reference sequence).

In its sample, this clonotype was seen a few times. V is TRBV19 and J is TRBJ2-1, with 8 bases that match TRBD2. Germline assignment: CDR1 LNHDA and CDR2 SQIVND (reference sequence). The CDR3 runs to 16 residues. Unmatched junction bases numbered 15, after V lost 5 bases and J lost 9 bases. The CDR3 protein is CASSEGGGRSRGEQFF. In DNA form, the CDR3 reads TGTGCCAGTAGTGAGGGAGGCGGGAGGTCTCGGGGTGAGCAGTTCTTC.

This clonotype was seen at least ten times. The chain links TRBV12-3 or TRBV12-4 to TRBJ2-3, with a weak D call TRBD2 (6 bases). There are 14 residues in the CDR3. With 5 bases removed from V and 4 bases from J, the gap between germline ends came to 13 bases. The CDR3 reads CASSLPEGSDTQYF. In DNA, the CDR3 is TGTGCCAGCAGTCTCCCGGAGGGTTCAGATACGCAGTATTTT.

This clonotype appeared many times. This chain uses TRBV12-3 or TRBV12-4 with TRBJ1-2; tentative D call: TRBD1 (5 bases). Trimming removed 1 base from V and 5 bases from J, with 11 bases in between. This CDR3 spans 14 amino acids. The CDR3 spells CASSLGGEGYGYTF. CDR3 DNA sequence: TGTGCCAGCAGTTTAGGAGGGGAAGGGTATGGCTACACCTTC.

This clonotype was detected many times. The CDR3: CSASPPTWPSKDEQYF. The CDR3, as DNA: TGCAGTGCTAGTCCTCCGACGTGGCCGTCAAAGGACGAGCAGTACTTC. The V call is TRBV20-1, the J call TRBJ2-7; unclear D gene. CDR3 length equals 16 residues. V gave up 3 bases and J gave up 5 bases, with 23 bases separating them. Per the germline V gene, CDR1 is DFQATT and CDR2 is SNEGSKA (reference sequence).

The gene calls are TRBV12-3 or TRBV12-4 and TRBJ2-5, with 13 nucleotides matching TRBD2. Trimming removed 6 bases from V and 7 bases from J; junction bases left unmatched: 8. This CDR3 has 15 residues. In DNA form, the CDR3 reads TGTGCCAGCAGCCAGACTAGCGGGGGGAGGGCGACCCAGTACTTC. Its translation is CASSQTSGGRATQYF.

This clonotype was observed a handful of times. The CDR3 spells CASSPNIQHVSGNTIYF. Here the CDR3 DNA reads TGTGCCAGCAGCCCAAATATACAACACGTCTCTGGAAACACCATATATTTT. The V gene is TRBV5-6, the J gene TRBJ1-3; D is unclear. The V and J ends lost 4 bases and 0 bases respectively, with 17 bases between them. Germline CDR1 reads SGHDT; CDR2 reads YYEEEE. The CDR3 is 17 residues long.

Many counts were recorded for this clonotype. The V and J genes are TRBV5-1 and TRBJ2-7, with 9 bases matching TRBD1. The junction had 7 bases not matched to a gene; V was cut back by 2 bases and J by 7 bases. Germline loops: CDR1 SGHRS, CDR2 YFSETQ. The CDR3 is 14 residues long. The DNA of the CDR3 is TGCGCCAGCAGCTTCCGAACAGGGGGCGATGAGCAGTACTTC. Its translation: CASSFRTGGDEQYF.

In this sample, this clonotype turned up many times. The J gene is TRBJ1-2, the V gene TRBV10-3, with TRBD1 matching over 8 bases. CDR1 and CDR2 from the germline V gene are ENHRY and SYGVKD. The trim removed 1 base at V and 3 bases at J, leaving 4 bases unmatched. CDR3 length equals 15 residues. CDR3 DNA sequence: TGTGCCATCAGTGAGTGGGACAGGAAAGACTATGGCTACACCTTC. Protein product: CAISEWDRKDYGYTF.

This clonotype came up many times. The J gene is TRBJ2-1, the V gene TRBV11-3; the D call may be TRBD1 or TRBD2 (5 bases each). The V end lost 0 bases, the J end lost 7 bases, and 13 bases lay between the germline ends. CDR3 length equals 15 residues. Germline CDR1 SGHNT, CDR2 YENEEA. CDR3 region: CASSLDGGRGNEQFF. The CDR3, as DNA: TGTGCCAGCAGCTTAGATGGGGGTAGGGGAAATGAGCAGTTCTTC.

This clonotype appeared a few times. The rearrangement joins TRBV3-1 to TRBJ2-1; TRBD1 agrees at 9 bases. This CDR3 comprises 16 residues. Germline V gene data show CDR1 as LGHDT and CDR2 as YNNKEL (reference sequence). The V gene end was trimmed by 6 bases and the J gene end by 5 bases; junction bases not matched to a gene: 11. CDR3 in DNA: TGTGCCAGCAGTCGTAATCCGGGACAGGGAAACAATGAGCAGTTCTTC. Translating gives CASSRNPGQGNNEQFF.

This clonotype was picked up many times. The chain's CDR3 is CSARGPRREKLFF. The CDR3 DNA reads as TGCAGTGCTAGGGGGCCGAGAAGAGAAAAACTGTTTTTT. V usage is TRBV20-1 and J usage is TRBJ1-4; D possibly corresponds to TRBD1 (5 bases). This CDR3 comprises 13 residues. CDR1 DFQATT and CDR2 SNEGSKA come from the germline V gene (reference sequence). The V end lost 3 bases, the J end lost 8 bases, and 13 bases lay between the germline ends.

This clonotype appeared many times. The J gene is TRBJ2-7, the V gene TRBV6-2 or TRBV6-3; possible D gene TRBD1, 6 bases. The length of the CDR3 is 14 residues. V lost 7 bases, J lost 0 bases, and 13 bases lay in between. The germline gives CDR1 MNHEY, CDR2 SVGEGT. The CDR3 DNA reads as TGTGCCAGCAATACAGGGACCGACTCCTACGAGCAGTACTTC. Residues: CASNTGTDSYEQYF.

This clonotype has at least ten counts. The V gene is TRBV3-1, the J gene TRBJ1-5; 7 bases fit TRBD1. J gave up 8 bases and V 3 bases, and 7 bases lay outside the gene matches. The CDR3 totals 14 residues. Germline V lookup: CDR1 LGHDT, CDR2 YNNKEL (reference sequence). The CDR3 coding sequence is TGTGCCAGCAGCCACCAGACAGGGCTGGAGCCCCAGCATTTT. It yields the protein CASSHQTGLEPQHF.

This clonotype has just a few counts. This CDR3 is CASSQRLAGGDEQYF. The CDR3 DNA is TGCGCCAGCAGCCAGAGACTAGCGGGAGGAGACGAGCAGTACTTC. This chain links TRBV4-1 with TRBJ2-7; 13 bases agree with TRBD2. The germline gives CDR1 MGHRA, CDR2 YSYEKL. This CDR3 region has 15 residues. The junction had 4 bases not matched to a gene; V was cut back by 3 bases and J by 5 bases.

This clonotype was counted a few times. CDR3 DNA: TGTGCCAGCAGTGCCCAGGACAGGGGTGGGGACGAGCAGTACTTC. This translates into CASSAQDRGGDEQYF. This rearrangement joins TRBV25-1 to TRBJ2-7, with 9 bases lining up with TRBD1. The length of the CDR3 is 15 residues. Looked up from germline, CDR1 is MGHDK and CDR2 is SYGVNS. The junction had 9 bases not matched to a gene; V was cut back by 4 bases and J by 5 bases.

The chain couples TRBV5-1 to TRBJ2-6, with D unresolved. V lost 4 bases and J lost 3, with 11 bases in between. From germline, CDR1 is SGHRS and CDR2 YFSETQ. The CDR3 runs to 15 residues. CDR3 loop: CASSNRQDGANVLTF. The CDR3 DNA reads as TGCGCCAGCAGCAACCGGCAAGATGGGGCCAACGTCCTGACTTTC.

This clonotype was detected many times. The rearrangement links TRBV6-2 or TRBV6-3 to TRBJ2-3, with D perhaps matching TRBD2 (6 bases). Between the trimmed V and J ends, which lost 4 bases and 2 bases, there was a span of 16 bases. The CDR3 is 16 amino acids. From germline, CDR1 is MNHEY and CDR2 SVGEGT. The CDR3 region is CASSSGWEAFTDTQYF. In nucleotides, the CDR3 is TGTGCCAGCAGTTCGGGCTGGGAGGCTTTCACAGATACGCAGTATTTT.

This clonotype was seen more than once but under ten times. This chain connects TRBV11-1 to TRBJ2-2; TRBD2 matches 10 bases. V lost 1 base to trimming and J lost 6 bases; unmatched junction nucleotides: 11. The CDR3 is 18 residues long. Germline lookup yields CDR1 SGHAT and CDR2 FQDESV (reference sequence). The CDR3 DNA reads TGTGCCAGCAGCTTAGGCATTTTACTAGCGGGGACGTCCGGGGAGCTGTTTTTT. Translation: CASSLGILLAGTSGELFF.

This clonotype came up a few times. The rearrangement uses TRBV12-3 or TRBV12-4 and TRBJ1-5; possible D gene TRBD1, 5 bases. The V end was cut by 5 bases, the J end by 6 bases, with 17 bases between. The CDR3 contains 15 residues. The CDR3 DNA sequence: TGTGCCAGCAGTCCCTTCCAGGGCGGCGGTCAGCCCCAGCATTTT. As protein: CASSPFQGGGQPQHF.

There are a few counts of this clonotype. CDR3 nucleotides: TGTGCCAGCAGCGTAGGAGGTTTTGGAAACACCATATATTTT. Translation gives CASSVGGFGNTIYF. The rearrangement links TRBV9 to TRBJ1-3; no reliable D call. Trimming took 0 bases from V and 3 from J, leaving 7 bases between them. This CDR3 is built from 14 residues. From germline, CDR1 is SGDLS and CDR2 YYNGEE.

This clonotype was counted only a few times. The chain combines TRBV28 with TRBJ2-1; 12 nucleotides line up with TRBD2. Germline loops: CDR1 MDHEN, CDR2 SYDVKM. The CDR3 loop spans 14 amino acids. V lost 3 bases and J lost 9; bases outside the gene matches: 3. CDR3 amino acids: CASSFVLAGGEQFF. In DNA form, the CDR3 reads TGTGCCAGCAGTTTCGTACTAGCGGGAGGTGAGCAGTTCTTC. Complete variable domain (other parts from reference TRBV28 and TRBJ2-1): DVKVTQSSRYLVKRTGEKVFLECVQDMDHENMFWYRQDPGLGLRLIYFSYDVKMKEKGDIPEGYSVSREKKERFSLILESASTNQTSMYLCASSFVLAGGEQFFGPGTRLTVL.

The chain joins TRBV7-6 to TRBJ2-2; 7 nucleotides line up with TRBD1. The J segment lost 4 bases and the V segment lost 4 bases, leaving 6 bases of the junction unmatched. CDR3 size: 15 residues. The germline gives CDR1 SGHVS, CDR2 FNYEAQ. CDR3 DNA sequence: TGTGCCAGCAGCTCTTCAACAGGGGCCACCGGGGAGCTGTTTTTT. Residues: CASSSSTGATGELFF.

In this sample, this clonotype turned up many times. CDR3 protein: CASSPTSRDYYNEQFF. CDR3 in DNA: TGCGCCAGCAGCCCGACTAGTAGGGACTACTACAATGAGCAGTTCTTC. The chain carries TRBV5-1 and TRBJ2-1, with TRBD2 matching over 7 bases. CDR3 length equals 16 residues. Germline loops: CDR1 SGHRS, CDR2 YFSETQ. V trimming: 4 bases; J trimming: 3 bases; junction bases outside the gene matches: 10. The full variable domain, completed using reference TRBV5-1 and TRBJ2-1, is KAGVTQTPRYLIKTRGQQVTLSCSPISGHRSVSWYQQTPGQGLQFLFEYFSETQRNKGNFPGRFSGRQFSNSRSEMNVSTLELGDSALYLCASSPTSRDYYNEQFFGPGTRLTVL.

The rearrangement joins TRBV6-1 to TRBJ2-7; 10 bases match TRBD1. CDR3 length: 14 residues. The trim removed 6 bases at V and 7 bases at J, leaving 9 bases unmatched. CDR1 and CDR2 (germline): MNHNS, SASEGT. In nucleotides, the CDR3 is TGTGCCAGCAGCCCCGACAGGGGGCCGCGGGAGCAGTACTTC. Amino acid sequence: CASSPDRGPREQYF.